Presented here are 9 T cell receptor beta chains from one specimen sequenced in a study of patients and donors after allogeneic stem cell transplantation. TCRdb fed the RT-PCR reads into MiXCR, producing one record per CDR3 protein. This table holds approximately 220,000 distinct CDR3 sequences, around 41% found once. The source material was blood, either unsorted or a sorted T cell fraction (not recorded which). These receptors originate from a human donor who was either an allogeneic HSCT recipient or a stem cell or donor lymphocyte infusion donor (not recorded which). It is not recorded whose cells these are; they may come from a transplant donor.

The chain has TRBV28 and TRBJ1-5; 11 bases line up with TRBD1. The V and J ends lost 10 bases and 3 bases, in that order; junction bases with no gene match: 11. Germline CDR1 is MDHEN and CDR2 is SYDVKM. The CDR3 sequence is 16 residues long. The CDR3: CATSPGTGGPNQPQHF. CDR3 DNA sequence: TGTGCCACCTCTCCCGGGACAGGGGGACCCAATCAGCCCCAGCATTTT.

The gene calls are TRBV15 and TRBJ2-7; TRBD1 aligns across 8 bases. V shed 8 bases and J 6 bases; nucleotides not matched to a gene: 15. This CDR3 contains 15 residues. Germline loops: CDR1 LNHNV, CDR2 YYDKDF (reference sequence). CDR3 in DNA: TGTGCCACCCAACCTTCGGGACAGGAGATGGGCGAGCAGTACTTC. This encodes CATQPSGQEMGEQYF.

The chain couples TRBV11-2 to TRBJ2-3, with a possible D match to TRBD1 (6 bases). CDR3 length: 18 residues. Germline-derived CDR1 and CDR2 are SGHAT and FQNNGV. The ends were cut back, 5 bases at V and 1 base at J, with 22 bases in the middle. Here the CDR3 DNA reads TGTGCCAGCAGCCGGCTGGGTTACTACAGGGCCCGCACAGATACGCAGTATTTT. This gives the protein CASSRLGYYRARTDTQYF.

V usage is TRBV20-1 and J usage is TRBJ2-7; D unresolved. With 3 bases removed from V and 5 bases from J, the gap between germline ends came to 8 bases. The CDR3 runs 11 residues. The V gene's germline CDR1 is DFQATT and CDR2 SNEGSKA (reference sequence). CDR3 nucleotide sequence: TGCAGTGCTAGTGTCGTAGACGAGCAGTACTTC. Translated: CSASVVDEQYF.

The chain is built from TRBV20-1 and TRBJ2-3; 7 nucleotides line up with TRBD1. Looked up from germline, CDR1 is DFQATT and CDR2 is SNEGSKA (reference sequence). The V gene end was trimmed by 1 base and the J gene end by 5 bases; junction bases not matched to a gene: 9. The CDR3 has 15 amino acids. CDR3 amino acids: CSARGYRDREDTQYF. CDR3 in DNA: TGCAGTGCTAGAGGATACCGGGACAGAGAAGATACGCAGTATTTT.

This clonotype was seen a few times. The chain couples TRBV19 to TRBJ1-1, with D possibly TRBD1 on 5 matching bases. Trimming pared 6 bases from V and 5 bases from J, leaving 19 bases between. Looked up from germline, CDR1 is LNHDA and CDR2 is SQIVND (reference sequence). The CDR3 is made up of 15 amino acids. The chain's CDR3 is CASSRVSAFGTEAFF. The CDR3 region has the DNA TGTGCCAGTAGCAGGGTGTCGGCGTTCGGTACTGAAGCTTTCTTT.

The chain carries TRBV12-3 or TRBV12-4 and TRBJ1-5; a weak D match, TRBD1 (5 bases). V was clipped by 5 bases and J by 5 bases, with 7 bases between them. This CDR3 spans 12 amino acids. This CDR3 reads CASSQGDQPQHF. CDR3 in DNA: TGTGCCAGCAGTCAGGGCGATCAGCCCCAGCATTTT.

The CDR3 DNA sequence: TGTGCCAGCAGCCCAAGGACAGGAAAAGGCAGAGATACGCAGTATTTT. The encoded protein is CASSPRTGKGRDTQYF. This chain links TRBV28 with TRBJ2-3, with 7 bases that match TRBD1. The CDR3 spans 16 residues. The V gene's germline CDR1 is MDHEN and CDR2 SYDVKM. The trim removed 6 bases at V and 5 bases at J, leaving 14 bases unmatched.

The CDR3 nucleotides read TGTGCCAGCGGAAGGGGAAGTGGCTACACCTTC. Its protein product is CASGRGSGYTF. The chain carries TRBV9 and TRBJ1-2; a possible D gene is TRBD1 (5 bases). The CDR3 is 11 amino acids. Trimming stripped 7 bases from V and 7 bases from J, with 11 bases between. CDR1 is SGDLS and CDR2 is YYNGEE in the germline V gene.